One sample yielded the 31 T cell receptor beta chains listed below, sequenced in a study of blood T cells in healthy people across ages. Alongside a J-beta primer mix, a sample-barcoded 5' primer served in a second PCR lasting roughly 6 to 11 cycles. MiXCR, applied by TCRdb to the 5' RACE reads, yields one record per CDR3 protein. The data contain under 800,000 distinct CDR3 sequences, approximately 43% of them seen just once; the ten biggest clones take up under 25%. Sequenced input: blood. These receptors originate from a woman aged 55 to 70 in good health.

In the case of this clonotype: Just one base apart from a much larger clone, this may be a read error. This sequence joins TRBV5-1 and TRBJ2-1, with 7 bases identical to TRBD2. The CDR3 sequence is 19 residues long. CDR1 and CDR2 from the germline V gene are SGHRS and YFSETQ. This CDR3 is CAISPSISHSSGKENEQFF. The CDR3 nucleotides are TGCGCCATCAGCCCGAGCATTTCCCACTCCAGCGGGAAAGAGAATGAGCAGTTCTTC.

The chain links TRBV5-1 to TRBJ2-1; 7 bases match TRBD2. The V segment lost 2 bases and the J segment 5 bases; nucleotides outside the gene matches: 7. CDR1 and CDR2 from the germline V gene are SGHRS and YFSETQ. This CDR3 is 15 amino acids long. The CDR3 protein is CASSFTSDGDNEQFF. In DNA, the CDR3 is TGCGCCAGCAGCTTTACTAGCGACGGGGACAATGAGCAGTTCTTC.

This clonotype was detected a few times. The V and J genes are TRBV20-1 and TRBJ2-7, with TRBD2 identical over 7 bases. V shed 6 bases and J 7 bases; nucleotides not matched to a gene: 21. Looked up from germline, CDR1 is DFQATT and CDR2 is SNEGSKA (reference sequence). This CDR3 contains 16 residues. The CDR3 loop reads CSARHFTAGRNNEQYF. CDR3 in DNA: TGCAGTGCCCGACACTTCACAGCGGGGCGAAACAATGAGCAGTACTTC.

The chain couples TRBV20-1 to TRBJ2-7, with 16 bases aligning to TRBD2. The CDR3 is made up of 12 amino acids. CDR1 and CDR2 (germline): DFQATT, SNEGSKA (reference sequence). The J segment lost 12 bases and the V segment lost 5 bases, leaving 4 bases of the junction unmatched. Here the CDR3 reads CSAQGLAGGRYF. The DNA for the CDR3 is TGCAGTGCTCAGGGACTAGCGGGGGGGCGGTACTTC.

In this sample, this clonotype turned up many times. The chain links TRBV5-1 to TRBJ2-7; D is unclear. This CDR3 is 14 amino acids long. Germline-derived CDR1 and CDR2 are SGHRS and YFSETQ. V gave up 4 bases and J gave up 0 bases, with 11 bases separating them. The CDR3: CASSPRTSSYEQYF. CDR3 DNA sequence: TGCGCCAGCAGCCCCCGTACGAGCTCCTACGAGCAGTACTTC. Combining the CDR3 with reference TRBV5-1 and TRBJ2-7 gives the whole variable domain KAGVTQTPRYLIKTRGQQVTLSCSPISGHRSVSWYQQTPGQGLQFLFEYFSETQRNKGNFPGRFSGRQFSNSRSEMNVSTLELGDSALYLCASSPRTSSYEQYFGPGTRLTVT.

This clonotype was counted a single time. The V and J genes are TRBV20-1 and TRBJ2-1; no reliable D call. This CDR3 is built from 14 residues. V was cut by 2 bases and J by 10 bases, with 18 bases left in between. Germline CDR1 and CDR2: DFQATT and SNEGSKA (reference sequence). CDR3 loop: CSARRHGDAKEQFF. The CDR3 region has the DNA TGCAGTGCTAGACGCCACGGAGATGCGAAAGAGCAGTTCTTC.

V gene TRBV29-1 combines with J gene TRBJ1-2; 7 bases are a match to TRBD1. Germline V lookup: CDR1 SQVTM, CDR2 ANQGSEA. With 7 bases clipped from V and 8 bases from J, the junction kept 13 bases outside the gene matches. This CDR3 has 13 amino acids. CDR3 in DNA: TGCAGCGCTCACTGGGACAGCTTTGGAGGCTACACCTTC. It yields the protein CSAHWDSFGGYTF.

J is TRBJ2-5 and V is TRBV20-1, with 8 bases identical to TRBD1. There are 14 residues in the CDR3. Germline CDR1 reads DFQATT; CDR2 reads SNEGSKA (reference sequence). After removal of 2 bases from V and 5 bases from J, the junction contained 7 bases not matched to a gene. In DNA form, the CDR3 reads TGCAGTGCTAGATCCAGGGGGCTAAAGGAGACCCAGTACTTC. Its translation is CSARSRGLKETQYF.

This clonotype appeared a few times. The V gene is TRBV20-1, the J gene TRBJ1-4, with D tentatively TRBD1 (6 bases). Germline V CDR1 and CDR2: DFQATT, SNEGSKA (reference sequence). The CDR3 is 13 amino acids. V dropped 1 base and J dropped 8 bases, with 11 bases sitting between them. CDR3 DNA sequence: TGCAGTGCTAGAGGGGGGCTTCCAGAAAAACTGTTTTTT. Translation gives CSARGGLPEKLFF.

This sequence joins TRBV2 and TRBJ2-7, with D perhaps matching TRBD1 or TRBD2 (6 bases each). This CDR3 has 14 residues. Trimming shortened V by 2 bases and J by 7 bases, and 15 bases separated the two germline ends. CDR1 is SNHLY and CDR2 is FYNNEI in the germline V gene. The CDR3 DNA follows: TGTGCCAGCAGTGAAACGGGGGCCTACAATGAGCAGTACTTC. Translating gives CASSETGAYNEQYF.

This clonotype was detected only a few times. The chain employs TRBV5-6 and TRBJ2-7; 11 bases are shared with TRBD1. The CDR3 is made up of 17 amino acids. Germline CDR1 SGHDT, CDR2 YYEEEE. The V segment lost 1 base and the J segment 0 bases; nucleotides outside the gene matches: 6. CDR3 sequence: CASSLFQGQGASYEQYF. CDR3 DNA sequence: TGTGCCAGCAGCTTGTTTCAAGGACAGGGGGCCTCCTACGAGCAGTACTTC.

The V gene is TRBV9, the J gene TRBJ2-5; TRBD2 aligns across 8 bases. The tail of the sequence fits TRBJ2-7 better, so the J call may be wrong. This CDR3 is 16 amino acids long. Germline V gene sequence: CDR1 SGDLS, CDR2 YYNGEE. The CDR3 DNA sequence: TGTGCCAGCAGCGTAGGTGAGAGAGTAGCGGGACCCGAGCAGTACTTC. This gives the protein CASSVGERVAGPEQYF.

On this clonotype: Its ends do not fully match the called genes, so a read error is possible. This chain connects TRBV20-1 to TRBJ2-5; either TRBD1 or TRBD2 may supply D (6 bases each). The CDR3 contains 14 residues. Germline CDR1 and CDR2: DFQATT and SNEGSKA (reference sequence). CDR3: CSARDPRRGKTQYF. CDR3 sequence (DNA): TGCAGTGCCAGAGATCCAAGGAGGGGGAAGACCCAGTACTTC.

As regards this clonotype: This may stem from a read error, because a much larger clone lies one nucleotide away. The genes are TRBV12-3 or TRBV12-4 and TRBJ2-7; 7 bases fit TRBD1. The CDR3 runs to 14 residues. With V trimmed by 5 bases and J by 0 bases, 4 bases remained unmatched. The CDR3 is CASSEDRISYEQYF. Here the CDR3 DNA reads TGTGCCAGCAGTGAGGACAGGATCTCCTACGAGCAGTACTTC.

This clonotype was seen only a few times. The junction departs from the called germline gene at one end, perhaps through a read error. The chain is built from TRBV7-2 and TRBJ2-6; D may be TRBD1 (5 bases). CDR3 length equals 15 residues. Germline V CDR1 and CDR2: SGHTA, FQGNSA. The CDR3 DNA reads TGTGCCAGCAGCTTATCAGCCTCTGGGGCCAGCGTCCTGACTTTC. Amino acid sequence: CASSLSASGASVLTF.

The J gene is TRBJ1-3, the V gene TRBV20-1; no definite D call. Trimming took 6 bases from V and 0 from J, leaving 9 bases between them. The CDR3 consists of 13 residues. Germline loops: CDR1 DFQATT, CDR2 SNEGSKA (reference sequence). CDR3 DNA: TGCAGTGCCTCTCCTCTCTCTGGAAACACCATATATTTT. Residues: CSASPLSGNTIYF.

This CDR3 is CASNRGAGTPETQYF. CDR3 bases: TGTGCCAGCAATCGGGGGGCCGGGACGCCAGAGACCCAGTACTTC. This chain connects TRBV9 to TRBJ2-5; D may be TRBD2 (7 bases). The V gene's germline CDR1 is SGDLS and CDR2 YYNGEE. V lost 6 bases and J lost 4, with 19 bases in between. This CDR3 spans 15 amino acids.

This clonotype has only a few counts. This sequence joins TRBV27 and TRBJ2-7; D might be TRBD1 or TRBD2, each matching 5 bases. The CDR3 is 15 amino acids. The V gene lost 4 bases and the J gene lost 6 bases, with 19 bases spanning the gap. From germline, CDR1 is MNHEY and CDR2 SMNVEV (reference sequence). The DNA of the CDR3 is TGTGCCAGCAGTTCTGCAGGGCTAGCTACCATCGAGCAGTACTTC. This sequence encodes CASSSAGLATIEQYF.

In its sample, this clonotype was seen a few times. V gene TRBV27 combines with J gene TRBJ2-1; D might be TRBD2 (5 bases). The germline gives CDR1 MNHEY, CDR2 SMNVEV (reference sequence). This CDR3 has 14 residues. Trimming shortened V by 8 bases and J by 0 bases, and 11 bases separated the two germline ends. The CDR3 nucleotides read TGTGCCAGCGGGCCGGGGAGCTCCTACAATGAGCAGTTCTTC. Protein: CASGPGSSYNEQFF.

This clonotype has a count of ten or more. The chain recombines TRBV5-1 with TRBJ1-2; TRBD1 might be the D (5 bases). The germline gives CDR1 SGHRS, CDR2 YFSETQ. With 4 bases removed from V and 0 bases from J, the gap between germline ends came to 10 bases. The CDR3 length is 14 residues. Here the CDR3 DNA reads TGCGCCAGCAGCAAAGACAGAGCTAACTATGGCTACACCTTC. Its protein product is CASSKDRANYGYTF.

V and J are TRBV20-1 and TRBJ2-5; weak D call: TRBD2 (6 bases). Germline lookup yields CDR1 DFQATT and CDR2 SNEGSKA (reference sequence). V dropped 0 bases and J dropped 7 bases, with 9 bases sitting between them. The CDR3 extends over 12 amino acids. The CDR3 coding sequence is TGCAGTGCTAGAGAGGAGGGGTTGACCCAGTACTTC. The encoded protein is CSAREEGLTQYF.

This clonotype was observed a few times. One end of the junction fails to match germline, which may point to a read error. The genes are TRBV6-1 and TRBJ2-5; 14 bases match TRBD2. This CDR3 comprises 17 residues. From germline, CDR1 is MNHNS and CDR2 SASEGT. The CDR3 reads CASTWTSGGSYQGTQYF. The DNA of the CDR3 is TGTGCCAGCACGTGGACTAGCGGGGGGTCGTACCAAGGGACCCAGTACTTC.

The CDR3 sequence: CSARPPNGGGETQYF. In DNA form, the CDR3 reads TGCAGTGCTAGACCACCCAACGGTGGAGGGGAGACCCAGTACTTC. The V call is TRBV20-1, the J call TRBJ2-7; TRBD2 is a possible D gene (6 bases). The end of the DNA aligns better with TRBJ2-5, so the J call may be wrong. Per germline, CDR1 DFQATT and CDR2 SNEGSKA (reference sequence). The length of the CDR3 is 15 residues.

DNA for the CDR3: TGTGCCAGCAGTGGAGCTGGGACAGCAACTAATGAAAAACTGTTTTTT. Translation gives CASSGAGTATNEKLFF. The chain is built from TRBV2 and TRBJ1-4; the match to TRBD1 covers 7 bases. This CDR3 region has 16 residues. The germline CDR1 and CDR2 sequences are SNHLY and FYNNEI. Unmatched junction bases numbered 5, after V lost 4 bases and J lost 0 bases.

The rearrangement joins TRBV24-1 to TRBJ2-7, with TRBD2 matching over 10 bases. The J segment lost 2 bases and the V segment lost 7 bases, leaving 4 bases of the junction unmatched. Germline CDR1 reads KGHDR; CDR2 reads SFDVKD. CDR3 length: 14 residues. The CDR3 nucleotides read TGTGCCACCAGCTCTAGCGGGGGCCCCTACGAGCAGTACTTC. This translates into CATSSSGGPYEQYF.

In its sample, this clonotype was seen once. The rearrangement links TRBV5-1 to TRBJ1-1; maybe TRBD1 (6 bases). Trimming removed 2 bases at V and 1 base at J, with 12 bases between. Per the germline V gene, CDR1 is SGHRS and CDR2 is YFSETQ. The CDR3 is 15 residues long. As DNA, the CDR3 is TGCGCCAGCAGCTTATGGGGGGGCCAGAACACTGAAGCTTTCTTT. Protein product: CASSLWGGQNTEAFF.

This clonotype was found once. One end of the junction does not line up with germline, which may come from a read error. The chain recombines TRBV7-2 with TRBJ2-1, with 9 bases matching TRBD1. The CDR3 extends over 14 amino acids. CDR1 is SGHTA and CDR2 is FQGNSA in the germline V gene. The CDR3 DNA reads TGTGCCCGCAGCTTGACAGGGGGCTACAATGAGCAGTTCTTC. Translated: CARSLTGGYNEQFF.

The chain carries TRBV5-1 and TRBJ2-4; TRBD1 matches at 10 bases. CDR1 is SGHRS and CDR2 is YFSETQ in the germline V gene. V dropped 0 bases and J dropped 6; count of bases not matched to a gene: 6. CDR3 length: 16 amino acids. The CDR3 DNA reads TGCGCCAGCAGCTTGGATGTGGGACAGGGGTCAAACATTCAGTACTTC. Translating gives CASSLDVGQGSNIQYF. Full variable domain (outside the CDR3, taken from reference TRBV5-1 and TRBJ2-4): KAGVTQTPRYLIKTRGQQVTLSCSPISGHRSVSWYQQTPGQGLQFLFEYFSETQRNKGNFPGRFSGRQFSNSRSEMNVSTLELGDSALYLCASSLDVGQGSNIQYFGAGTRLSVL.

This clonotype was seen ten or more times. The V gene is TRBV7-9, the J gene TRBJ2-3; 7 positions match TRBD1. The J segment lost 2 bases and the V segment lost 5 bases, leaving 7 bases of the junction unmatched. Germline assignment: CDR1 SEHNR and CDR2 FQNEAQ (reference sequence). The CDR3 has 15 residues. CDR3 sequence reads: CASSGEGQLTDTQYF. The CDR3 DNA follows: TGTGCCAGCAGCGGAGAGGGACAGCTCACAGATACGCAGTATTTT.

The sample holds a few counts of this clonotype. The chain joins TRBV15 to TRBJ2-6; D unresolved. The CDR3 is made up of 15 amino acids. Per germline, CDR1 LNHNV and CDR2 YYDKDF (reference sequence). V lost 1 base to trimming and J lost 2 bases, with 6 bases between them. The CDR3 coding sequence is TGTGCCACCAGCAGAGGGGTCCCTGGGGCCAACGTCCTGACTTTC. This translates into CATSRGVPGANVLTF.

This clonotype was picked up a small number of times. Here the CDR3 DNA reads TGTGCCAGCAGTGAAGGCCGCCGGGGTGTCTACACCTTC. Its translation is CASSEGRRGVYTF. The chain recombines TRBV2 with TRBJ1-2; D call uncertain. Germline CDR1 and CDR2: SNHLY and FYNNEI. The ends were cut back, 1 base at V and 10 bases at J, with 13 bases in the middle. The CDR3 totals 13 residues. The entire variable domain, with the rest obtained from reference TRBV2 and TRBJ1-2, is as follows: EPEVTQTPSHQVTQMGQEVILRCVPISNHLYFYWYRQILGQKVEFLVSFYNNEISEKSEIFDDQFSVERPDGSNFTLKIRSTKLEDSAMYFCASSEGRRGVYTFGSGTRLTVV.